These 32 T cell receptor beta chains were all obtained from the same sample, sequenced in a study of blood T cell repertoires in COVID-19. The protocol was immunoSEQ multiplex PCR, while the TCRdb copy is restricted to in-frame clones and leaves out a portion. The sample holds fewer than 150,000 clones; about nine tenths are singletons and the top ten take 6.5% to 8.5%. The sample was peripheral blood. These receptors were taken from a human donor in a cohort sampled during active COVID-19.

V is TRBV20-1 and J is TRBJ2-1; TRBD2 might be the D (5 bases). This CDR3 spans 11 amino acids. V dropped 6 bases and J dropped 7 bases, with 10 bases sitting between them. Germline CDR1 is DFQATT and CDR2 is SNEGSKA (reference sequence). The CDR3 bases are TGCAGTGCCCCGGACTTAAATGAGCAGTTCTTC. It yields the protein CSAPDLNEQFF.

Written as DNA, the CDR3 is TGTGCCAGCAGCCAAGGGCTGTCCGACAGGGGCCGGCAGCCCCAGCATTTT. Translating gives CASSQGLSDRGRQPQHF. The chain couples TRBV3-1 (or the pseudogene TRBV3-2) to TRBJ1-5; 8 bases map to TRBD1. Germline lookup yields CDR1 LGHDT and CDR2 YNNKEL (reference sequence). J gave up 7 bases and V 1 base, and 12 bases lay outside the gene matches. This CDR3 region has 17 residues.

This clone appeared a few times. In DNA, the CDR3 is TGTGCCAGCAGCCGACTAGCGGGAGTATACGAGCAGTACTTC. Protein sequence: CASSRLAGVYEQYF. This chain joins TRBV6-2 or TRBV6-3 and TRBJ2-7; 12 bases align to TRBD2. Germline V lookup: CDR1 MNHEY, CDR2 SVGEGT. After removal of 6 bases from V and 4 bases from J, the junction contained 4 bases not matched to a gene. The CDR3 is 14 residues long.

For the CDR3, the DNA is TGTGCCAGCAGCTTAAAGTCCGGGGTGTCGCAGTTCTTC. It encodes CASSLKSGVSQFF. V usage is TRBV7-9 and J usage is TRBJ2-1; possible D gene TRBD2, 5 bases. Germline V lookup: CDR1 SEHNR, CDR2 FQNEAQ (reference sequence). The CDR3 covers 13 residues. The V and J ends lost 2 bases and 12 bases respectively, with 14 bases between them.

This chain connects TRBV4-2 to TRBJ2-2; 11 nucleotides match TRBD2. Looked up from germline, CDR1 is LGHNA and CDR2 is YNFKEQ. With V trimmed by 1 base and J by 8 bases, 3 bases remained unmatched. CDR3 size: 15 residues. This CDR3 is CASSQGLAGQGELFF. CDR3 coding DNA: TGTGCCAGCAGCCAAGGACTAGCGGGGCAGGGGGAGCTGTTTTTT.

Written as DNA, the CDR3 is TGTGCCAGTATCGGGCGGGGGAATGTAAATGAGCAGTTCTTC. Protein product: CASIGRGNVNEQFF. The V gene is TRBV19, the J gene TRBJ2-1; 7 bases are shared with TRBD2. The V and J ends lost 7 bases and 7 bases, in that order; junction bases with no gene match: 10. Germline V CDR1 and CDR2: LNHDA, SQIVND (reference sequence). The length of the CDR3 is 14 residues. The full variable domain, completed using reference TRBV19 and TRBJ2-1, is DGGITQSPKYLFRKEGQNVTLSCEQNLNHDAMYWYRQDPGQGLRLIYYSQIVNDFQKGDIAEGYSVSREKKESFPLTVTSAQKNPTAFYLCASIGRGNVNEQFFGPGTRLTVL.

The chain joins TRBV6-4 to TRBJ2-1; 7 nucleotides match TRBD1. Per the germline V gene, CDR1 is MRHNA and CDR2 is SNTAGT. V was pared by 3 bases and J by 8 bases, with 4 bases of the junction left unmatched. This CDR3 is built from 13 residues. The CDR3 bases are TGTGCCAGCAGTGATCCTACAGGGGATGAGCAGTTCTTC. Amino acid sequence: CASSDPTGDEQFF.

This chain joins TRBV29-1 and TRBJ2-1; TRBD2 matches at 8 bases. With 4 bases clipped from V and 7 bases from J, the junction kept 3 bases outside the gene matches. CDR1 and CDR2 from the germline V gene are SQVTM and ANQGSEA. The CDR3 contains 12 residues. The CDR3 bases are TGCAGCGTTGTCCAGCGGGGGAATGAGCAGTTCTTC. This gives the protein CSVVQRGNEQFF.

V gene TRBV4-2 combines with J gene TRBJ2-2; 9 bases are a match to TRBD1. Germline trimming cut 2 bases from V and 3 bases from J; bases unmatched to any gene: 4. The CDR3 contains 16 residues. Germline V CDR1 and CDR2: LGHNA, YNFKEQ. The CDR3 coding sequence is TGTGCCAGCAGCCAACGAACAGGGGGCGACACCGGGGAGCTGTTTTTT. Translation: CASSQRTGGDTGELFF.

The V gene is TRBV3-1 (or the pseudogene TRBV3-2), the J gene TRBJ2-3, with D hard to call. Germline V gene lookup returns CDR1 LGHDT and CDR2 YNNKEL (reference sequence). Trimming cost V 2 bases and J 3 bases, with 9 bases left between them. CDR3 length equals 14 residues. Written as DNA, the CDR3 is TGTGCCAGCAGCCAACAATCAACTACAGATACGCAGTATTTT. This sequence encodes CASSQQSTTDTQYF.

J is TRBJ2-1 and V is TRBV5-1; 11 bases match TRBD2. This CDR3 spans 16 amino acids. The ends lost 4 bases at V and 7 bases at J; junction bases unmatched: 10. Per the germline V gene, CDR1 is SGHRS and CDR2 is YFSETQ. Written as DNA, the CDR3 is TGCGCCAGCAGCCCTTTAGCGGGGGGGCCCGGGAATGAGCAGTTCTTC. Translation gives CASSPLAGGPGNEQFF.

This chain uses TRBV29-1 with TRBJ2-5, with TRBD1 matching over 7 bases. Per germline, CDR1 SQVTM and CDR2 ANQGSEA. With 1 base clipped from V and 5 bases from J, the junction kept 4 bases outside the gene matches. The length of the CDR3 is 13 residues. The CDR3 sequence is CSVEGQGRETQYF. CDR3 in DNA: TGCAGCGTTGAAGGACAGGGACGGGAGACCCAGTACTTC. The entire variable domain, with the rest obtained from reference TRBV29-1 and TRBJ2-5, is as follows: SAVISQKPSRDICQRGTSLTIQCQVDSQVTMMFWYRQQPGQSLTLIATANQGSEATYESGFVIDKFPISRPNLTFSTLTVSNMSPEDSSIYLCSVEGQGRETQYFGPGTRLLVL.

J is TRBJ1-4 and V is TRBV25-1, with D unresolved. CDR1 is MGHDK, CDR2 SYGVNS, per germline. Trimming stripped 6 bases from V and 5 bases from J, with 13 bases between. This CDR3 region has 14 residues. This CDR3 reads CASRGREGNEKLFF. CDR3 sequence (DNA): TGTGCCAGCAGGGGTCGGGAGGGCAATGAAAAACTGTTTTTT.

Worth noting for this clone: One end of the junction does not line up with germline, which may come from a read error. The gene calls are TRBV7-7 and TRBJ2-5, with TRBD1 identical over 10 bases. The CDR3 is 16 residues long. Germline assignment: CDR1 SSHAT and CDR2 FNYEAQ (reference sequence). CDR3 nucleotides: TGTGCTAGCAGCTTAAGGACAGGGGGTTACCAAGAGACCCAGTACTTC. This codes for CASSLRTGGYQETQYF.

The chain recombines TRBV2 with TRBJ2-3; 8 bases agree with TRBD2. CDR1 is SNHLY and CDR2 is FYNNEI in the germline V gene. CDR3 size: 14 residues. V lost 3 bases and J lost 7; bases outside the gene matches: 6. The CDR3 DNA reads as TGTGCCAGCAGTGACGGAGCGGGGGACTATACGCAGTATTTT. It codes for CASSDGAGDYTQYF.

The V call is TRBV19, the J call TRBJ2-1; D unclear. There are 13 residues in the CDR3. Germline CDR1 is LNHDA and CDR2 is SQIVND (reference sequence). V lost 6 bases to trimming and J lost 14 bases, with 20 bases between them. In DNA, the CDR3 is TGTGCCAGTAGGGCCACTATTCAGAACGATAAGTTCTTC. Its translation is CASRATIQNDKFF.

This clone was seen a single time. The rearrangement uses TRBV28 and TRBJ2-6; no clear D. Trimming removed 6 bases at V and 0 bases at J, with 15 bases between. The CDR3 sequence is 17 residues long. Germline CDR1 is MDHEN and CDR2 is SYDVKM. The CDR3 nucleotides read TGTGCCAGCAGCGAGGCGGTTATCAGCTCTGGGGCCAACGTCCTGACTTTC. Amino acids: CASSEAVISSGANVLTF.

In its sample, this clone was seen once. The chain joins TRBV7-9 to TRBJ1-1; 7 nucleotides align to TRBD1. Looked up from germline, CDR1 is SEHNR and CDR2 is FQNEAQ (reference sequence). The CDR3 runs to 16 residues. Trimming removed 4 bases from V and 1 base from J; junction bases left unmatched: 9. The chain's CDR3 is CASSYDRAGGNTEAFF. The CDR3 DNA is TGTGCCAGCAGCTACGACCGGGCAGGGGGGAACACTGAAGCTTTCTTT.

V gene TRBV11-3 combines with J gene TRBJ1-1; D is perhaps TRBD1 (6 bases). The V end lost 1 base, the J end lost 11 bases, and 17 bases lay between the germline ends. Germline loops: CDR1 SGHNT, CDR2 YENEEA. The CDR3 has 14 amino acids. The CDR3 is CASSLASDRTGAFF. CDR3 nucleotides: TGTGCCAGCAGCTTAGCTTCCGACAGGACCGGGGCTTTCTTT.

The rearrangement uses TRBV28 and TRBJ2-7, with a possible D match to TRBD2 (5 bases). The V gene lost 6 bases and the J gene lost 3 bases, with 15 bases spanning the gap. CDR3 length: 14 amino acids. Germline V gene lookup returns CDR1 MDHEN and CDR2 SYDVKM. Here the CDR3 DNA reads TGTGCCAGCAGACCCCCGGGGAAGGGCTACGAGCAGTACTTC. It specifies CASRPPGKGYEQYF.

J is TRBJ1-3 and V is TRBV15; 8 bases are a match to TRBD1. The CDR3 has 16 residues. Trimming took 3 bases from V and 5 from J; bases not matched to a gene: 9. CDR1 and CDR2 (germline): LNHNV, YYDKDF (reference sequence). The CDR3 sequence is CATSRAGQGVRNTIYF. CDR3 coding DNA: TGTGCCACCAGCAGGGCTGGACAGGGTGTCAGAAACACCATATATTTT.

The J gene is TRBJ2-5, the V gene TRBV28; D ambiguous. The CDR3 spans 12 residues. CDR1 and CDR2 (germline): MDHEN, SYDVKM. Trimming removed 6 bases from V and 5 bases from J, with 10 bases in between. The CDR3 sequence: CASRGPRETQYF. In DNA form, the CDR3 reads TGTGCCAGCAGAGGCCCGAGGGAGACCCAGTACTTC.

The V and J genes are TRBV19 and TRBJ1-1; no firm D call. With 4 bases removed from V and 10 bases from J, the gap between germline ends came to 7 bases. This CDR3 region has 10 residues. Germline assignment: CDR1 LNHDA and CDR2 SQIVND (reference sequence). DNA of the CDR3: TGTGCCAGTAGTACTTCGCGAGCTTTCTTT. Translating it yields CASSTSRAFF.

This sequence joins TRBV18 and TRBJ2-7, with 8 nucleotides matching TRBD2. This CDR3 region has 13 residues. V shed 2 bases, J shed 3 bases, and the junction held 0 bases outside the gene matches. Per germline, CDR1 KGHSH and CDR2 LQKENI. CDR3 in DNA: TGTGCCAGCTCACCAACTAGCGGCTACGAGCAGTACTTC. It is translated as CASSPTSGYEQYF.

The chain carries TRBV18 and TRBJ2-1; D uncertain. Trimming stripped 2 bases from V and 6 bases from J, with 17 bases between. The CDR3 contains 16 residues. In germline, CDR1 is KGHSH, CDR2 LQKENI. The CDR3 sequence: CASSPRSRLGANEQFF. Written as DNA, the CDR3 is TGTGCCAGCTCACCAAGAAGTCGACTGGGTGCCAATGAGCAGTTCTTC.

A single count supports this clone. The CDR3 loop reads CASSPPGVSNQPQHF. The CDR3 coding sequence is TGTGCCAGCTCACCGCCAGGGGTTAGCAATCAGCCCCAGCATTTT. The chain carries TRBV18 and TRBJ1-5; TRBD1 might be the D (6 bases). Germline V gene data show CDR1 as KGHSH and CDR2 as LQKENI. CDR3 size: 15 residues. Trimming stripped 3 bases from V and 0 bases from J, with 9 bases between. The whole variable domain, filled in from reference TRBV18 and TRBJ1-5, reads NAGVMQNPRHLVRRRGQEARLRCSPMKGHSHVYWYRQLPEEGLKFMVYLQKENIIDESGMPKERFSAEFPKEGPSILRIQQVVRGDSAAYFCASSPPGVSNQPQHFGDGTRLSIL.

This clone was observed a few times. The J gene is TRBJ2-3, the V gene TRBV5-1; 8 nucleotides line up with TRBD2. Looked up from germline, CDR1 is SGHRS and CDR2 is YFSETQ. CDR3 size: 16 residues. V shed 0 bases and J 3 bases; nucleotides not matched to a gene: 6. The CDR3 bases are TGCGCCAGCAGCTTGGGTGATGGCGGGGGGACAGATACGCAGTATTTT. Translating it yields CASSLGDGGGTDTQYF.

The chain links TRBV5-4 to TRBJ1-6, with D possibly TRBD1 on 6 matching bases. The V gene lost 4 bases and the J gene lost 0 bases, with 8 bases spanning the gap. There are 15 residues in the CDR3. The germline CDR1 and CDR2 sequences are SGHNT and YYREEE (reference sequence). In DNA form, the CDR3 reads TGTGCCAGCAGCATACAGGGCTCCTATAATTCACCCCTCCACTTT. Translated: CASSIQGSYNSPLHF.

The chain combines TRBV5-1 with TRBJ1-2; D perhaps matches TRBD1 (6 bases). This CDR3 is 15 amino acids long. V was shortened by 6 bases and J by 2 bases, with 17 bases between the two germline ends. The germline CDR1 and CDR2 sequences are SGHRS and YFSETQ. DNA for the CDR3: TGCGCCAGCACCCGGGGGGCAGGGGAGAACTATGGCTACACCTTC. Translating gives CASTRGAGENYGYTF.

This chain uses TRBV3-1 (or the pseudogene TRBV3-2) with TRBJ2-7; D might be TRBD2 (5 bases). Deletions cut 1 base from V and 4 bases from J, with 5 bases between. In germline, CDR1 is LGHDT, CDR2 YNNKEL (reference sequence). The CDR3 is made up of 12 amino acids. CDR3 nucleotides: TGTGCCAGCAGCCAAGGGGAGTACGAGCAGTACTTC. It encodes CASSQGEYEQYF.

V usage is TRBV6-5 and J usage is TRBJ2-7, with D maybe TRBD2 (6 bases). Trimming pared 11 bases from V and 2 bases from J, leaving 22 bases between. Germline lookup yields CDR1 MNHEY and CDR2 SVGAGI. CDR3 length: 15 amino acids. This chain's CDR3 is CAGRGTPVLAYEQYF. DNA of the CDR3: TGTGCCGGGCGAGGGACTCCTGTCCTCGCCTACGAGCAGTACTTC.

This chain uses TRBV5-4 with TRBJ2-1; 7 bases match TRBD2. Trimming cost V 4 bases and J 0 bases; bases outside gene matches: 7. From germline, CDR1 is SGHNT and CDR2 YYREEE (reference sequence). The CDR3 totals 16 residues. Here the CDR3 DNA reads TGTGCCAGCAGCGGGGAGCGGGGACCCTCCTACAATGAGCAGTTCTTC. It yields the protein CASSGERGPSYNEQFF.